This entry describes one T cell receptor (beta chain). As yet, its antigen is unknown. The V and J ends lost 3 bases and 5 bases, in that order; junction bases with no gene match: 5. Per germline, CDR1 MGHRA and CDR2 YSYEKL. The length of the CDR3 is 14 residues. The sample comes from a study of beta chain features in type 1 diabetes. Whole-study results and caveats: There was a moderate but significant shortening of TCRB CDR3s in all four CD4+ subsets of Type 1 diabetes patients.

Every participating donor gave one draw, a heparinised blood sample averaging about 100 mL. As every portion of the isolated RNA was reverse transcribed, the sequencing read expressed TCRB transcripts. Only in-frame clones appear in the TCRdb table, and some are missing; sequencing was by immunoSEQ multiplex PCR. The data hold fewer than 350,000 clones, with approximately 16% observed a single time. This chain links TRBV4-1 with TRBJ2-5; TRBD1 matches 8 bases. The receptor was derived from a man younger than 30 with type 1 diabetes. The specimen was naive CD4+ T cells from blood. CDR3 loop: CASSHQGAKETQYF. The CDR3, as DNA: TGCGCCAGCAGCCACCAGGGGGCTAAGGAGACCCAGTACTTC.